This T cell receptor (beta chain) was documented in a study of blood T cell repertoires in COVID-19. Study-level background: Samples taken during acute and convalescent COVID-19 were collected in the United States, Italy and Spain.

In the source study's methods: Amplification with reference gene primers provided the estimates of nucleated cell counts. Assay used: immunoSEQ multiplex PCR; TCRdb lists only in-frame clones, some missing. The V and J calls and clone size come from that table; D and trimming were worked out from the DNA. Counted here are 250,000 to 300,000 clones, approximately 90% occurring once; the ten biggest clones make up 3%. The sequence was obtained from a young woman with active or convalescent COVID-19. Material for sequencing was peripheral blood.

The CDR3 sequence is CASSPWTIQAKNIQYF. In nucleotides, the CDR3 is TGTGCCAGCAGCCCGTGGACTATCCAAGCCAAAAACATTCAGTACTTC. This chain links TRBV7-9 with TRBJ2-4, with D possibly TRBD2 on 6 matching bases. Trimming pared 5 bases from V and 0 bases from J, leaving 14 bases between. Germline loops: CDR1 SEHNR, CDR2 FQNEAQ (reference sequence). The CDR3 has 16 amino acids.